Listed below are T cell receptor beta chains from one sample, sequenced in a study of blood T cell repertoires in COVID-19. Generated by immunoSEQ multiplex PCR, the TCRdb table keeps only in-frame clones and is missing some. This table holds about 80,000 clones, about 91% found once. The sample consisted of peripheral blood. The receptors were gathered from a woman over 75 with acute or convalescent COVID-19. CDR3s include the opening cysteine and the closing phenylalanine or tryptophan. The order of the fields is V gene, clone size, J gene, CDR3 length, D gene, CDR3 protein, CDR3 DNA. A D gene is named only where the DNA matches it firmly. Size tells how often a clone was seen (once, few, many) or the class of an expanded clone, and some rows leave it out.

>TRBV6-5|-|TRBJ2-5|13|-
CASSYASLKTQYF
TGTGCCAGCAGTTACGCTAGCTTAAAGACCCAGTACTTC
>TRBV3-1/TRBV3-2|-|TRBJ1-2|13|-
CASSQPTGGGYTF
TGTGCCAGCAGCCAACCGACGGGTGGAGGCTACACCTTC
>TRBV21-1|-|TRBJ2-2|17|-
CASSKANEREQSGELFF
TGTGCCAGCAGCAAAGCGAACGAGCGGGAGCAGTCCGGGGAGCTGTTTTTT
>TRBV7-2|few|TRBJ1-2|14|-
CASSLGQAIRGYTF
TGTGCCAGCAGCTTAGGGCAGGCTATTCGGGGCTACACCTTC
>TRBV18|-|TRBJ2-1|16|-
CASSPKGTYPYNEQFF
TGTGCCAGCTCACCAAAGGGGACATACCCCTACAATGAGCAGTTCTTC
>TRBV5-8|-|TRBJ2-7|14|-
CASSSGGLSYEQYF
TGTGCCAGCAGCTCGGGCGGGCTCTCCTACGAGCAGTACTTC
>TRBV5-1|-|TRBJ1-2|16|-
CASSTGGAGGNYGYTF
TGCGCCAGCAGCACAGGAGGGGCCGGGGGGAACTATGGCTACACCTTC
>TRBV12-3/TRBV12-4|-|TRBJ2-3|13|-
CARGPLSTDTQYF
TGTGCCAGGGGGCCCCTTAGCACAGATACGCAGTATTTT
>TRBV6-6|-|TRBJ1-1|15|-
CASSYPPGQYTEAFF
TGTGCCAGCAGTTACCCGCCGGGACAATACACTGAAGCTTTCTTT
>TRBV19|-|TRBJ1-5|15|TRBD1
CASSIDRGGTQPQHF
TGTGCCAGTAGTATCGACAGGGGTGGGACTCAGCCCCAGCATTTT
>TRBV12-5|-|TRBJ2-3|16|-
CASGLVRGAPGGTQYF
TGTGCTAGTGGTTTGGTCAGGGGGGCCCCCGGCGGGACGCAGTATTTT
>TRBV25-1|-|TRBJ1-2|14|TRBD1
CASSTQGAVYGYTF
TGTGCCAGCAGCACCCAGGGGGCAGTTTATGGCTACACCTTC
>TRBV18|once|TRBJ1-4|15|-
CASSPETGPDEKLFF
TGTGCCAGCTCACCAGAAACAGGCCCAGATGAAAAACTGTTTTTT
>TRBV5-1|once|TRBJ2-3|15|-
CASGGTESKTDTQYF
TGCGCCAGCGGGGGGACAGAATCAAAAACAGATACGCAGTATTTT
>TRBV7-9|-|TRBJ2-5|12|-
CASSLERGTQYF
TGTGCCAGCAGCTTAGAAAGGGGGACCCAGTACTTC
>TRBV6-2/TRBV6-3|-|TRBJ1-5|13|-
CASSFRGNQPQHF
TGTGCCAGCAGTTTCCGGGGGAATCAGCCCCAGCATTTT
>TRBV2|-|TRBJ2-2|15|TRBD2
CASSQRLAGTGELFF
TGTGCCAGCAGCCAGCGACTAGCCGGCACCGGGGAGCTGTTTTTT
>TRBV6-5|-|TRBJ1-6|14|-
CASSPVGVNSPLHF
TGTGCCAGCAGTCCCGTTGGAGTTAATTCACCCCTCCACTTT
>TRBV4-3|-|TRBJ2-2|12|-
CASSQAAGELFF
TGCGCCAGCAGCCAAGCGGCCGGGGAGCTGTTTTTT
>TRBV5-1|-|TRBJ2-7|17|TRBD1
CASSLAATGVFTYEQYF
TGCGCCAGCAGCTTGGCCGCGACAGGGGTTTTCACCTACGAGCAGTACTTC
>TRBV6-2/TRBV6-3|few|TRBJ1-5|13|-
CASSTGNNQPQHF
TGTGCCAGCAGTACAGGGAACAATCAGCCCCAGCATTTT
>TRBV7-2|few|TRBJ1-1|14|TRBD1
CASSPQGGQGGTFF
TGTGCCAGCAGCCCCCAGGGAGGACAGGGGGGAACTTTCTTT
>TRBV18|-|TRBJ2-2|15|-
CASSTNRVEAGELFF
TGTGCCAGCTCAACTAACAGGGTCGAAGCCGGGGAGCTGTTTTTT
>TRBV4-1|-|TRBJ1-4|17|TRBD1
CASSPGPRQGPNEKLFF
TGCGCCAGCAGTCCAGGCCCTAGACAGGGGCCGAATGAAAAACTGTTTTTT
>TRBV21-1|-|TRBJ1-2|15|-
CASKKGAPVRYGYTF
TGTGCCAGCAAAAAGGGGGCCCCGGTAAGGTATGGCTACACCTTC
>TRBV5-1|-|TRBJ1-2|18|TRBD1
CASSFLPGQGLEGSGYTF
TGCGCCAGCAGCTTCCTCCCGGGACAGGGTCTAGAAGGCTCTGGCTACACCTTC
>TRBV12-5|-|TRBJ1-1|15|TRBD1
CASGPPGQGWTEAFF
TGTGCTAGTGGCCCACCCGGACAGGGCTGGACTGAAGCTTTCTTT
>TRBV30|-|TRBJ2-7|15|-
CAWSVHLASTYEQYF
TGTGCCTGGAGTGTACACCTCGCCAGTACCTACGAGCAGTACTTC
>TRBV5-4|-|TRBJ2-5|13|-
CASSPGLREAQYF
TGTGCCAGCAGCCCCGGACTAAGGGAGGCCCAGTACTTC
>TRBV19|-|TRBJ1-1|13|-
CASSPVPADEAFF
TGTGCCAGTAGTCCCGTCCCAGCGGATGAAGCTTTCTTT
>TRBV7-2|few|TRBJ2-5|14|TRBD2
CASSRTSAQETQYF
TGTGCCAGCAGCAGAACTAGCGCGCAAGAGACCCAGTACTTC
>TRBV11-3|-|TRBJ2-2|15|TRBD2
CASSLGGADTGELFF
TGTGCCAGCAGCTTGGGAGGGGCTGATACCGGGGAGCTGTTTTTT
>TRBV25-1|-|TRBJ2-2|14|-
CATSGQGGTGELFF
TGTGCCACCTCGGGTCAGGGTGGCACCGGGGAGCTGTTTTTT
>TRBV5-8|-|TRBJ2-7|13|-
CASSLGVEPEQYF
TGTGCCAGCAGCTTGGGTGTCGAGCCCGAGCAGTACTTC
>TRBV6-5|-|TRBJ1-4|16|-
CASSYSPSSEWEKLFF
TGTGCCAGCAGTTACTCGCCTTCCTCGGAGTGGGAAAAACTGTTTTTT
>TRBV7-2|-|TRBJ2-3|13|-
CASSSGSEDTQYF
TGTGCCAGCAGCTCAGGGTCTGAGGATACGCAGTATTTT
>TRBV7-2|-|TRBJ2-5|14|-
CASSLDYSIATQYF
TGTGCCAGCAGCTTGGACTACTCTATTGCGACCCAGTACTTC
>TRBV10-3|-|TRBJ2-1|16|-
CAISESRGLSYNEQFF
TGTGCCATCAGTGAGTCCAGGGGTCTATCCTACAATGAGCAGTTCTTC
>TRBV6-2/TRBV6-3|-|TRBJ2-7|14|-
CASSWGRRRYEQYF
TGTGCCAGCAGCTGGGGCAGGAGACGCTACGAGCAGTACTTC
>TRBV5-6|-|TRBJ1-5|16|-
CASSSTGHHSNQPQHF
TGTGCCAGCAGCTCGACGGGACACCATAGCAATCAGCCCCAGCATTTT
>TRBV3-1/TRBV3-2|-|TRBJ2-1|14|-
CASSPYSSYNEQFF
TGTGCCAGCAGCCCTTATAGCTCCTACAATGAGCAGTTCTTC
>TRBV11-2|-|TRBJ1-1|17|-
CASSSPLGGMGNTEAFF
TGTGCCAGCAGCTCACCCTTGGGGGGGATGGGGAACACTGAAGCTTTCTTT
>TRBV12-3/TRBV12-4|once|TRBJ2-5|11|-
CASSYQETQYF
TGTGCCAGCAGCTATCAAGAGACCCAGTACTTC
>TRBV25-1|-|TRBJ2-7|17|TRBD1
CASRPQGAGSRFNEQYF
TGTGCCAGCCGGCCGCAGGGGGCCGGGAGTCGTTTTAACGAGCAGTACTTC
>TRBV19|-|TRBJ1-4|14|TRBD1
CASSLTGGNEKLFF
TGTGCCAGTAGCCTGACAGGGGGTAATGAAAAACTGTTTTTT
>TRBV7-3|-|TRBJ2-2|14|-
CASSLTWPTGELFF
TGTGCCAGCAGCTTAACGTGGCCCACCGGGGAGCTGTTTTTT
>TRBV6-4|once|TRBJ1-1|15|-
CASSVQADTNTEAFF
TGTGCCAGCAGTGTACAGGCTGATACGAACACTGAAGCTTTCTTT
>TRBV5-6|-|TRBJ2-3|15|TRBD2
CASRGLAGSTDTQYF
TGTGCCAGCAGAGGACTAGCGGGGAGCACAGATACGCAGTATTTT